These T cell receptor beta chains were read from a single sample in a study of human T cells and chemical hapten exposure. From the RACE reads, TCRdb called clonotypes with MiXCR, one entry per CDR3 protein. The sample holds 40,000 or so distinct CDR3 sequences, about 9.6% seen once. The material was whole blood, obtained in connection with sensitization to the hapten diphenylcyclopropenone (DPC). The receptors derive from a woman in her thirties with alopecia areata. Some clones in this sample may be carry-over from other donors' samples. CDR3s include the opening cysteine and the closing phenylalanine or tryptophan.

v_gene: TRBV12-5; j_gene: TRBJ1-1; len: 12; CDR3aa: CASGLGDAEAFF
v_gene: TRBV5-1; j_gene: TRBJ2-5; len: 15; CDR3aa: CASSTLETGVGTQYF
v_gene: TRBV27; j_gene: TRBJ2-7; len: 16; CDR3aa: CASSLLAGGTPYEQYF
v_gene: TRBV20-1; j_gene: TRBJ2-5; len: 13; CDR3aa: CSTLGTGEETQYF
v_gene: TRBV11-3; j_gene: TRBJ1-6; len: 13; CDR3aa: CASSLEPNSPLHF
v_gene: TRBV18; j_gene: TRBJ1-2; len: 15; CDR3aa: CASSPASYTNYGYTF
v_gene: TRBV15; j_gene: TRBJ1-1; len: 13; CDR3aa: CATSRDWGGEAFF
v_gene: TRBV7-8; j_gene: TRBJ2-3; len: 15; CDR3aa: CASIRLVLGRDTQYF
v_gene: TRBV28; j_gene: TRBJ2-7; len: 13; CDR3aa: CASTVQGKDEQYF
v_gene: TRBV7-6; j_gene: TRBJ2-5; len: 19; CDR3aa: CASSLGRLAGGPSQETQYF
v_gene: TRBV4-3; j_gene: TRBJ2-1; len: 18; CDR3aa: CASSQDPLGQGDYNEQFF
v_gene: TRBV4-3; j_gene: TRBJ1-2; len: 14; CDR3aa: CASSQDLDRDGYTF
v_gene: TRBV4-2; j_gene: TRBJ2-1; len: 16; CDR3aa: CASSRHTSGSYNEQFF
v_gene: TRBV5-1; j_gene: TRBJ1-6; len: 13; CDR3aa: CASSLAGRSPLHF
v_gene: TRBV12-3/TRBV12-4; j_gene: TRBJ2-1; len: 12; CDR3aa: CASSAPPREQFF
v_gene: TRBV2; j_gene: TRBJ2-5; len: 14; CDR3aa: CASSVERGEETQYF
v_gene: TRBV7-9; j_gene: TRBJ2-7; len: 12; CDR3aa: CASGNRAYEQYF
v_gene: TRBV4-1; j_gene: TRBJ2-1; len: 15; CDR3aa: CASSQDGQGNNEQFF
v_gene: TRBV28; j_gene: TRBJ1-3; len: 13; CDR3aa: CASSFRYGNTIYF